The clone carrying this T cell receptor (beta chain) was counted many times. The antigen is undetermined. Making use of molecular barcodes, quantitative 5'-RACE generated TCR beta libraries. TCRdb fed the 5' RACE reads into MiXCR, producing one record per CDR3 protein. Here the sample spans about 36,000 distinct CDR3 sequences, approximately 5.9% being singletons. Trimming shortened V by 5 bases and J by 6 bases, and 17 bases separated the two germline ends. Germline V gene lookup returns CDR1 SGHTA and CDR2 FQGTGA. The CDR3 has 15 amino acids. This sample is part of a study of CD8 T cells in ankylosing spondylitis. Findings of the study overall: Some motif variants had been reported before (in reactive arthritis synovial fluid and blood). Blood of patients with ankylosing spondylitis appeared to be characterized by a TCR beta motif of several highly homologous variants.

The sample consisted of blood, either unsorted or a sorted T cell fraction (not recorded which). The source is a male donor with ankylosing spondylitis or in good health (not recorded which). This chain connects TRBV7-3 to TRBJ2-1; perhaps TRBD2 as D (6 bases). The CDR3 here is CASSPDSGSSNEQFF. The CDR3 DNA reads as TGTGCCAGCAGCCCGGATAGCGGAAGTTCCAATGAGCAGTTCTTC.